This TCR beta chain was captured in a study of blood T cell repertoires in COVID-19. Study information: The analysed material was cDNA or gDNA that came from T cells, B-cell-depleted T cells, or PBMCs.

CDR3 length: 15 amino acids. J lost 10 bases, V lost 5 bases, and 13 bases had no gene match. Germline CDR1 and CDR2: SGHDN and FVKESK. Produced via immunoSEQ multiplex PCR; TCRdb's table is partial and in-frame only. The profile shows roughly 140,000 clones, roughly 80% of them singletons. J is TRBJ1-4 and V is TRBV14; TRBD1 matches at 7 bases. The sequenced sample was peripheral blood. The receptor's source is a man between 60 and 70 years old with acute or convalescent COVID-19. CDR3 coding DNA: TGTGCCAGCAGCTCATATGGGGGAAAGGGGGCAAAACTGTTTTTT. This translates into CASSSYGGKGAKLFF.